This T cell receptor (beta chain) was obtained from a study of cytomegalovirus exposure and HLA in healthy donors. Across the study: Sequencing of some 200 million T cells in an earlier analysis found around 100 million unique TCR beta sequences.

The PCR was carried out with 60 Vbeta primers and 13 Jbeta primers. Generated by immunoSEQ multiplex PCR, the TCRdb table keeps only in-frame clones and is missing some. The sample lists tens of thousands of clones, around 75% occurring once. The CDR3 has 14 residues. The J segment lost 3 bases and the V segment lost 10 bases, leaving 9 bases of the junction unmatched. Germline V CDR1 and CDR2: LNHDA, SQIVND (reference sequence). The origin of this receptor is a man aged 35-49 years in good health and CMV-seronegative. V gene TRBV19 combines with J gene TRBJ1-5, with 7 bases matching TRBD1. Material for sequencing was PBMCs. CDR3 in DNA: TGTGCCACTGAGTCCGGGACAGCCAATCAGCCCCAGCATTTT. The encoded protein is CATESGTANQPQHF.